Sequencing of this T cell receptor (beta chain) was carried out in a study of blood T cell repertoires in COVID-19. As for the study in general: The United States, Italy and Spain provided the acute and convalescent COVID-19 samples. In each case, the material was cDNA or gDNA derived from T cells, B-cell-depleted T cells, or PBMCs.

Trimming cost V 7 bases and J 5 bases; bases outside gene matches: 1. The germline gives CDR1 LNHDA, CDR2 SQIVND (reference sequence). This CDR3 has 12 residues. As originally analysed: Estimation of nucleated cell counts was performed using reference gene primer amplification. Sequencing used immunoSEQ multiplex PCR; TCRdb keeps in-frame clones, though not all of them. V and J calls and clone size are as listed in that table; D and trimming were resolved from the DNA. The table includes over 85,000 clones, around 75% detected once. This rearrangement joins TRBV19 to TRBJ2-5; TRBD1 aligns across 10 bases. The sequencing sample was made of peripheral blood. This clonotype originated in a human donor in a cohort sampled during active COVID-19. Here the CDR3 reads CASKDRGETQYF. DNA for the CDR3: TGTGCCAGTAAGGACAGGGGGGAGACCCAGTACTTC. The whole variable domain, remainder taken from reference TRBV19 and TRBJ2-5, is DGGITQSPKYLFRKEGQNVTLSCEQNLNHDAMYWYRQDPGQGLRLIYYSQIVNDFQKGDIAEGYSVSREKKESFPLTVTSAQKNPTAFYLCASKDRGETQYFGPGTRLLVL.